This entry describes one T cell receptor beta chain. This sample was included in a study of blood T cell repertoires in COVID-19. Turning to the study itself: Acute-phase and convalescent COVID-19 samples originated in the United States, Italy and Spain. The cDNA or gDNA used as material had been derived from T cells, B-cell-depleted T cells, or PBMCs.

The V gene end was trimmed by 0 bases and the J gene end by 2 bases; junction bases not matched to a gene: 4. Looked up from germline, CDR1 is LNHNV and CDR2 is YYDKDF (reference sequence). The CDR3 length is 16 residues. As processed by the authors: By means of reference gene primer amplification, nucleated cell counts were estimated. The data were produced by immunoSEQ multiplex PCR, yet TCRdb's version contains in-frame clones alone and is incomplete. D and trimming were read from the DNA, whereas the V and J calls and clone size are those reported in that table. Among tens of thousands of clones listed, about 93% were seen once.

Input material: peripheral blood. The rearrangement links TRBV15 to TRBJ2-7; 10 nucleotides agree with TRBD1. The TCR sequence derives from a man of 80 years or more with acute or convalescent COVID-19. CDR3 DNA sequence: TGTGCCACCAGCAGAGATCCGGGACAGGGGACCTACGAGCAGTACTTC. Translated: CATSRDPGQGTYEQYF.